These T cell receptor beta chains were read from a single sample in a study of Graves' ophthalmopathy and Graves' hyperthyroidism. TCRdb re-called the multiplex PCR reads with MiXCR, one entry per CDR3 protein. Among around 470,000 distinct CDR3 sequences, 13% to 15% were seen once, and the ten largest hold 8% to 10%. Sequencing was carried out using blood. These receptors were taken from a woman aged 25 to 45 with Graves' ophthalmopathy. Each CDR3 is given with its conserved first and last residue. The D gene is left open where the match is weak. Clone size, where shown, is once, few, many, or a class for clones that have expanded.

d_gene,j_gene,abundance,v_gene,CDR3nt,CDR3aa
NA,TRBJ1-3,many,TRBV20-1,TGCAGTGCTAGATCCGGGGGCTTCGGAAACACCATATATTTT,CSARSGGFGNTIYF
NA,TRBJ1-1,NA,TRBV19,TGTGCCAGAAACAGGGACATGAACACTGAAGCTTTCTTT,CARNRDMNTEAFF
TRBD1,TRBJ2-5,NA,TRBV28,TGTGCCAGCAGTATGGACAGGGGGCTTGAGACCCAGTACTTC,CASSMDRGLETQYF
NA,TRBJ2-7,few,TRBV19,TGTGCCAGTAGCTCCGGACAGCACTACGAGCAGTGCTTC,CASSSGQHYEQCF
NA,TRBJ1-1,many,TRBV19,TGTGCCAGTAGCAAGGGGGATGGCTGGAACACTGAAGCTTTCTTT,CASSKGDGWNTEAFF
NA,TRBJ1-3,many,TRBV4-1,TGCGCCAGCAGCCAATCCCCAACCAACACCATATATTTT,CASSQSPTNTIYF
NA,TRBJ2-7,many,TRBV5-1,TGCGCCAGCTCTCGGCGGGGAAACTCCTACGAGCAGTACTTC,CASSRRGNSYEQYF
NA,TRBJ2-6,many,TRBV11-2,TGTGCCAGCAGCTTAGAAACTGCCCATTCTGGGGCCAACGTCCTGACTTTC,CASSLETAHSGANVLTF
NA,TRBJ1-5,many,TRBV6-1,TGTGCCAGCAGTGAGAGGGCGGGCAATCAGCCCCAGCATTTT,CASSERAGNQPQHF
NA,TRBJ2-7,NA,TRBV4-1,TGCGCCAGCAGCCAAACGCAAGATTACGAGCAGTACTTC,CASSQTQDYEQYF
NA,TRBJ1-1,many,TRBV28,TGTGCCAGCAGCGAGACCGGGGGCTCTTCCCACTTT,CASSETGGSSHF
NA,TRBJ2-5,many,TRBV12-3/TRBV12-4,TGTGCCAGCAGACCGGAGGCGTCTAGCGAAGAGACCCAGTACTTC,CASRPEASSEETQYF
NA,TRBJ2-7,many,TRBV5-1,TGCGCCAGCAGCTTGGGAACCCCCGAGCAGTACTTC,CASSLGTPEQYF
TRBD1,TRBJ1-1,many,TRBV3-1,TGTGCCAGCAGCCATAATGGACAGGGAATGGGAGCTTTCTTT,CASSHNGQGMGAFF
TRBD2,TRBJ2-5,many,TRBV11-2,TGTGCCAGCAGCTTAGTTGGTCCGGGGGGTGGGGAGACCCAGTACTTC,CASSLVGPGGGETQYF
NA,TRBJ2-7,many,TRBV11-2,TGTGCCAGCAGCTTAGTGTGGGACTTCACCTCCTACGAGCAGTACTTC,CASSLVWDFTSYEQYF
TRBD1,TRBJ1-2,many,TRBV4-2,TGTGCCAGCAGCCGAGAAATTGGGACAGGGGACTATGGCTACACCTTC,CASSREIGTGDYGYTF
NA,TRBJ2-6,NA,TRBV18,TGTGCCAGCTCACCATTCGTTTCTGGGGCCAACGTCCTGACTTTC,CASSPFVSGANVLTF
NA,TRBJ2-7,many,TRBV7-3,TGTGCCAGCAGCCGTGAAGGCTCACTATCCTACGAGCAGTACTTC,CASSREGSLSYEQYF
NA,TRBJ2-7,many,TRBV6-5,TGTGCCAGCAGTTTAGGGACAAGTGCGAACGAGCAGTACTTC,CASSLGTSANEQYF
NA,TRBJ1-2,NA,TRBV6-1,TGTGCCAGCTCCCTCCACAACAATCCCTATGGCTACACCTTC,CASSLHNNPYGYTF
TRBD2,TRBJ2-2,many,TRBV27,TGTGCCAGCAGTTCCGGGACTAGGGACACCGGGGAGCTGTTTTTT,CASSSGTRDTGELFF
NA,TRBJ2-5,many,TRBV20-1,TGCAGTGCTAGATGGACAGAAGAGACCCAGTACTTC,CSARWTEETQYF
NA,TRBJ2-7,many,TRBV29-1,TGCAGCGTTGCGCAGGCGTCCACCTACGAGCAGTACTTC,CSVAQASTYEQYF
NA,TRBJ1-1,many,TRBV5-1,TGCGCCAGCAGCATCCTATGGGGGAGAGGGACTGAAGCTTTCTTT,CASSILWGRGTEAFF
NA,TRBJ1-2,many,TRBV30,TGTGCCTGGAGTTCCGAGGGACTTTCTAACCGTGGCTACACCTTC,CAWSSEGLSNRGYTF
NA,TRBJ1-2,many,TRBV6-1,TGTGCCACCAGCCCAGTTCCTGGGGGGGCGCGATCTGGCTACACCTTC,CATSPVPGGARSGYTF
TRBD2,TRBJ2-7,few,TRBV28,TGTGCCAGCAGTTTGGGGCGGGAGTTACACGAGCAGTACTTC,CASSLGRELHEQYF
TRBD1,TRBJ1-2,NA,TRBV6-1,TGTGCCAGCACCGAGACAGGGCCGCTCTATGGCTACACCTTC,CASTETGPLYGYTF
NA,TRBJ1-1,NA,TRBV11-2,TGTGCCAGCAGCGGGGGGTGGCGGAACTTGAACACTGAAGCTTTCTTT,CASSGGWRNLNTEAFF
TRBD1,TRBJ2-5,many,TRBV20-1,TGCAGTGCTAAACAGGGGGAGCCGAGGGAGACCCAGTACTTC,CSAKQGEPRETQYF
TRBD1,TRBJ1-5,many,TRBV12-3/TRBV12-4,TGTGCCAGCAGCCTGCTACCGGGACAGAGGGAGCATTTT,CASSLLPGQREHF
NA,TRBJ1-2,many,TRBV6-5,TGTGCCAGCAGTTACGCTCTAGGTTTTGGGTTGGACTATGGCTACACCTTC,CASSYALGFGLDYGYTF
NA,TRBJ1-1,many,TRBV5-1,TGCGCCAGCAGCTTGGCCGAAGGGGCGAACACTGAAGCTTTCTTT,CASSLAEGANTEAFF
NA,TRBJ2-7,NA,TRBV18,TGTGCCAGCTCACCACCCCCTTTTTACGGGCCCACCTCCTACGAGCAGTACTTC,CASSPPPFYGPTSYEQYF
TRBD1,TRBJ2-5,many,TRBV27,TGTGCCAGCAGTCGGACAGGGGGGGAAGAGACCCAGTACTTC,CASSRTGGEETQYF
NA,TRBJ1-5,NA,TRBV28,TGTGCCAGCTCCACTCCGGAGGCGACAGGCAATCAGCCCCAGCATTTT,CASSTPEATGNQPQHF
NA,TRBJ1-5,many,TRBV12-3/TRBV12-4,TGTGCCAGCGGCAGACAGACAAAGCGGCCCCAGCATTTT,CASGRQTKRPQHF
NA,TRBJ1-1,NA,TRBV20-1,TGCAGTGCTACTCGGGCCAGCCGAATGAACACTGAAGCTTTCTTT,CSATRASRMNTEAFF
NA,TRBJ1-2,many,TRBV6-5,TGTGCCAGCAGTTACATGGAGGGACTGTCAAACTATGGCTACACCTTC,CASSYMEGLSNYGYTF
NA,TRBJ2-2,NA,TRBV10-3,TGTGCCATCAGTGAGCTTTGGACTCCGAACACCGGGGAGCTGTTTTTT,CAISELWTPNTGELFF
NA,TRBJ1-2,many,TRBV5-1,TGCGCCAGCAATCCTACGGGAGGAGGCTATGGCTACACCTTC,CASNPTGGGYGYTF
NA,TRBJ2-2,few,TRBV30,TGTGCCTGGAGTTACGATAACACCGGGGAGCTGTTTTTT,CAWSYDNTGELFF
NA,TRBJ2-5,many,TRBV6-1,TGTGCCAGCAGTGCCCTAGCAGGGCCCCGGACGGAGACCCAGTACTTC,CASSALAGPRTETQYF
NA,TRBJ1-2,NA,TRBV5-1,TGCGCCAGCAGCCAGAGGACAGCTTTCAACTATGGCTACACCTTC,CASSQRTAFNYGYTF
NA,TRBJ1-1,many,TRBV16,TGTGCCAGCAGCCAAGGAAAGTTCACTGAAGCTTTCTTT,CASSQGKFTEAFF
NA,TRBJ2-5,many,TRBV9,TGTGCCAGCAGCGTGAGACAGTACCAAGAGACCCAGTACTTC,CASSVRQYQETQYF
NA,TRBJ2-7,many,TRBV12-5,TGTGCTAGTGCCCCTGGATGGGACCGCCTCTACGAGCAGTACTTC,CASAPGWDRLYEQYF
TRBD1,TRBJ1-2,NA,TRBV15,TGTGCCACCAGCAGGGACAGGGCGGATGGCTACACCTTC,CATSRDRADGYTF